The present entry profiles one T cell receptor (beta chain) with its context. Clones were read by immunoSEQ multiplex PCR, and TCRdb kept only the in-frame ones, dropping some. This table has some 220,000 clones, roughly 94% appearing once. The record originates from a study of control samples from healthy donors and cancer patients. CDR3 length: 15 amino acids. V lost 7 bases to trimming and J lost 2 bases, with 15 bases between them. Germline V gives CDR1 MNHEY, CDR2 SVGAGI. This chain links TRBV6-5 with TRBJ1-5, with unresolved D. The clonotype was recovered from a man in his fifties in good health. The sample was blood. CDR3 amino acids: CASNPRIGGNQPQHF. The DNA of the CDR3 is TGTGCCAGCAATCCTAGGATAGGCGGCAATCAGCCCCAGCATTTT.